The sequence of this T cell receptor beta chain was determined in a study of T cells in Graves' hyperthyroidism and ophthalmopathy. V lost 2 bases to trimming and J lost 1 base, with 9 bases between them. Per germline, CDR1 MNHEY and CDR2 SVGAGI. The CDR3 extends over 15 amino acids. RNA transcripts provided the source from which TCR beta CDR3 regions were amplified. HTBI primers were the set used in a first-round RT-PCR of the TCR CDR3. TCRdb analysed the multiplex PCR reads with MiXCR anew, one entry per CDR3 protein. The sample consists of some 500,000 distinct CDR3 sequences, less than 25% of them appearing once. Fresh peripheral blood, less than 11 ml of it, supplied the PBMCs.

V gene TRBV6-5 combines with J gene TRBJ1-3; D unclear. The receptor's source is a young woman with Graves' ophthalmopathy. Material for sequencing was blood. DNA for the CDR3: TGTGCCAGCAGTTACGGCAGACCGTCTGGAAACACCATATATTTT. It translates to CASSYGRPSGNTIYF.